This T cell receptor beta chain was identified in a study of CXCR3-negative and CXCR3-positive naive CD8 T cells. Concerning this clonotype itself: What it binds is not known.

Carrying UMI labels, the TRB cDNA libraries were prepared through 5' RACE. TCRdb reprocessed the 5' RACE reads, keeping one entry per CDR3 protein, no DNA. The sample holds around 95,000 distinct CDR3 sequences. Overall study results and limits: Greater hydrophobicity was found in TRB CDR3s of CXCR3-positive naive cells than of CXCR3-negative naive cells.

The clonotype originates from a human donor in good health. Some clones in this sample may be carry-over from other donors' samples. Sample: naive CXCR3+ CD8+ T cells from blood. Subset given: CD45RO-CCR7+CD27+CD95- naive CD8+ T cells expressing CXCR3 (TNR3+).

The CDR3 is CSARVVLAGFYEQYF. The chain couples TRBV20-1 to TRBJ2-7; without DNA, the TCRdb call of TRBD2 cannot be checked. The CDR3 is made up of 15 amino acids. CDR1 is DFQATT, CDR2 SNEGSKA, per germline (reference sequence).